The 4 T cell receptor beta chains below come from one sample, sequenced in a study of persistence of HIV-infected CD4 T cells. This was the immunoSEQ version 4 assay in survey mode. Profiling relied on immunoSEQ multiplex PCR, and the TCRdb table lists in-frame clones only, not all of them. The sample shows 30,000 to 35,000 clones, approximately 85% of them seen only once. These receptors have no known antigen. Cells were stimulated with CMV-infected fibroblast lysates at around 9.1 ug/mL. CD40L/CD69 double-negative CD45RO-high memory CD4+ T cells were collected. Sequences were derived from CD4+ T cells sorted from PBMCs after approximately 19-hour stimulation, sampled from a patient who received antiretroviral therapy. These receptors were obtained from an adult man with HIV who was CMV-seropositive.

The chain couples TRBV7-8 to TRBJ2-7; a weak D match, TRBD2 (5 bases). The V gene lost 7 bases and the J gene lost 7 bases, with 17 bases spanning the gap. Germline V gene lookup returns CDR1 SGHVS and CDR2 FQNEAQ. CDR3 size: 13 residues. CDR3 nucleotide sequence: TGTGCCAGCACCACATTGCCCGAGGGAGAGCAGTACTTC. Amino acid sequence: CASTTLPEGEQYF.

The chain carries TRBV3-1 (or the pseudogene TRBV3-2) and TRBJ1-6, with D possibly TRBD1 on 6 matching bases. The CDR3 is 14 amino acids. V lost 3 bases and J 7 bases, leaving 10 bases between the germline ends. Germline V gene sequence: CDR1 LGHDT, CDR2 YNNKEL (reference sequence). CDR3 sequence reads: CASSHGQRNSPLHF. DNA for the CDR3: TGTGCCAGCAGCCACGGACAGAGAAATTCACCCCTCCACTTT.

V is TRBV7-2 and J is TRBJ1-1; 11 nucleotides agree with TRBD1. The CDR3 is 16 residues long. The germline gives CDR1 SGHTA, CDR2 FQGNSA. J gave up 2 bases and V 4 bases, and 6 bases lay outside the gene matches. CDR3 DNA: TGTGCCAGCAGCTCTTCCGGGACAGGGGGAAACACTGAAGCTTTCTTT. As protein: CASSSSGTGGNTEAFF.

V and J are TRBV5-1 and TRBJ2-5; D remains ambiguous. This CDR3 is 13 amino acids long. Trimming stripped 4 bases from V and 4 bases from J, with 11 bases between. Germline CDR1 SGHRS, CDR2 YFSETQ. CDR3 coding DNA: TGCGCCAGCAGCCCATCCTGGGGAGAGACCCAGTACTTC. Amino acid sequence: CASSPSWGETQYF.